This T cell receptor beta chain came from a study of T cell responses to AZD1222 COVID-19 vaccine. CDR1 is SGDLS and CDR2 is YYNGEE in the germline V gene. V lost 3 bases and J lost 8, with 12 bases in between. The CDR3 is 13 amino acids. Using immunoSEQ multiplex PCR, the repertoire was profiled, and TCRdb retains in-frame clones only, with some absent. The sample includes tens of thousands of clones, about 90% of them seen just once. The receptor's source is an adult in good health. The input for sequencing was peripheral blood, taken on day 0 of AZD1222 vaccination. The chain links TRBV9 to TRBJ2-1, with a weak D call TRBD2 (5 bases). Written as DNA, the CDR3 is TGTGCCAGCAGCGGAGCGGAAGCAGATGAGCAGTTCTTC. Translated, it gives CASSGAEADEQFF.